This T cell receptor beta chain is from a study of T cells of healthy individuals. Comment on this clonotype: One end of the junction does not line up with germline, which may come from a read error.

TCRdb redid the calling of the 5' RACE reads with MiXCR, one entry per CDR3 protein. The repertoire holds more than 60,000 distinct CDR3 sequences, 15% to 20% seen once, with less than 6% in the top ten. The CDR3 extends over 14 amino acids. The chain has TRBV12-3 or TRBV12-4 and TRBJ2-7; 12 bases match TRBD2. The sequence was collected from a human donor in good health. The CDR3, as DNA: TGTGCCAGCAGTTTAGTGGCTAGCGGGAGGGCCCGACACTTC. Protein: CASSLVASGRARHF.